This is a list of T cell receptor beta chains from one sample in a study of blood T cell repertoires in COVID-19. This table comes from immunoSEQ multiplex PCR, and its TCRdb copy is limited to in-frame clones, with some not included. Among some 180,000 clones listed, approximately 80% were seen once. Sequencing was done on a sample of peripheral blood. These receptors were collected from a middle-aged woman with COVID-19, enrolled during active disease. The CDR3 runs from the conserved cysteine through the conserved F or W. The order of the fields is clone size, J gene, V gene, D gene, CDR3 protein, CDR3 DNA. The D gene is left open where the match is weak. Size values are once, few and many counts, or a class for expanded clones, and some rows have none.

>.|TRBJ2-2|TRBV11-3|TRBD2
CASSVTAGTGELFF
TGTGCCAGCAGCGTCACAGCGGGGACCGGGGAGCTGTTTTTT
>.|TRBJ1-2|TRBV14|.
CASSQGQAQGYTF
TGTGCCAGCAGCCAAGGACAGGCGCAAGGCTACACCTTC
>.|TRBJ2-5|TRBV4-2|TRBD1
CASSQGHGTGQETQYF
TGTGCCAGCAGCCAGGGACATGGGACAGGTCAAGAGACCCAGTACTTC
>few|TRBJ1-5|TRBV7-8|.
CASSLVLGYNQPQHF
TGTGCCAGCAGCTTAGTACTAGGTTACAATCAGCCCCAGCATTTT
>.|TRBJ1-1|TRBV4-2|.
CASSQDMGGQLTEAFF
TGTGCCAGCAGCCAAGATATGGGAGGCCAGTTAACTGAAGCTTTCTTT
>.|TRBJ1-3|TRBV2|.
CASSESLSGNTIYF
TGTGCCAGCAGTGAAAGCTTATCTGGAAACACCATATATTTT
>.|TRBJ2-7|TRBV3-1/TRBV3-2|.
CASSQGLGGSYEQYF
TGTGCCAGCAGCCAAGGACTTGGCGGCTCCTACGAGCAGTACTTC
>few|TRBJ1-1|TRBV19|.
CASSPDRVSTEAFF
TGTGCCAGTTCCCCTGACAGAGTGAGCACTGAAGCTTTCTTT
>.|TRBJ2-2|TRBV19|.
CASRRTANTGELFF
TGTGCCAGTAGACGAACAGCCAACACCGGGGAGCTGTTTTTT
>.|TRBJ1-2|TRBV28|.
CASSLRRPRQTRNYGYTF
TGTGCCAGCAGTTTACGACGCCCCCGACAGACTAGGAACTATGGCTACACCTTC
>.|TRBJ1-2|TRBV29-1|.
CSVETGFDYGYTF
TGCAGCGTTGAAACGGGGTTCGACTATGGCTACACCTTC
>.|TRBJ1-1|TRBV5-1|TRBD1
CASSFYRTGPLNTEAFF
TGCGCCAGCAGCTTTTACCGGACAGGCCCTTTGAACACTGAAGCTTTCTTT
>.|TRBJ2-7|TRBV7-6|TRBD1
CASSISGGLVYEQYF
TGTGCCAGCAGCATATCAGGGGGATTAGTATACGAGCAGTACTTC